The 21 T cell receptor beta chains in this list originate from one sample, sequenced in a study of cytomegalovirus exposure and HLA in healthy donors. 13 Jbeta primers and 60 Vbeta primers were used for the PCR. Profiled with immunoSEQ multiplex PCR; TCRdb holds only in-frame clones, not every one. The table records about 140,000 clones, approximately 84% of them present only once. Sequencing was performed on PBMCs. The receptors shown here come from a woman aged 60-70 years in good health and CMV-seropositive.

CDR3: CASSLEGGSNEQFF. Written as DNA, the CDR3 is TGTGCCAGCAGCTTAGAGGGAGGGAGTAATGAGCAGTTCTTC. The chain is built from TRBV11-2 and TRBJ2-1; 7 bases are shared with TRBD2. Germline V lookup: CDR1 SGHAT, CDR2 FQNNGV. Trimming took 0 bases from V and 7 from J; bases not matched to a gene: 3. This CDR3 region has 14 residues.

J is TRBJ1-1 and V is TRBV9, with D tentatively TRBD1 (5 bases). In germline, CDR1 is SGDLS, CDR2 YYNGEE. With 4 bases removed from V and 7 bases from J, the gap between germline ends came to 14 bases. The CDR3 loop spans 13 amino acids. The CDR3 is CASSQGGAVEAFF. The DNA of the CDR3 is TGTGCCAGCAGCCAAGGCGGGGCGGTTGAAGCTTTCTTT.

The V call is TRBV6-1, the J call TRBJ1-5; D is unclear. V was shortened by 4 bases and J by 7 bases, with 17 bases between the two germline ends. Germline V gene lookup returns CDR1 MNHNS and CDR2 SASEGT. There are 15 residues in the CDR3. The CDR3 loop reads CASSGDPRNVQPQHF. For the CDR3, the DNA is TGTGCCAGCAGTGGAGACCCTAGAAACGTCCAGCCCCAGCATTTT.

The V and J genes are TRBV4-1 and TRBJ1-1; no clear D. Germline values: CDR1 MGHRA, CDR2 YSYEKL. Trimming pared 7 bases from V and 3 bases from J, leaving 12 bases between. CDR3 length equals 13 residues. CDR3: CASNTDEDTEAFF. In DNA form, the CDR3 reads TGCGCCAGCAACACGGATGAGGACACTGAAGCTTTCTTT.

The V gene is TRBV5-8, the J gene TRBJ1-2, with no clear D. This CDR3 region has 12 residues. V gave up 0 bases and J gave up 4 bases, with 4 bases separating them. The germline V gene has CDR1 SGHTS and CDR2 YDEGEE. The CDR3 loop is CASSLELYGYTF. The CDR3 DNA sequence: TGTGCCAGCAGCTTGGAGCTCTATGGCTACACCTTC.

V gene TRBV6-6 combines with J gene TRBJ2-7, with D perhaps TRBD2 (6 bases). Germline V gives CDR1 MNHNY, CDR2 SVGAGI (reference sequence). There are 14 residues in the CDR3. Trimming shortened V by 2 bases and J by 6 bases, and 14 bases separated the two germline ends. CDR3 DNA: TGTGCCAGCAGTTACCAGGGAGGTGGTGGCGAGCAGTACTTC. It codes for CASSYQGGGGEQYF.

The rearrangement links TRBV5-1 to TRBJ1-2, with D perhaps TRBD1 (5 bases). Trimming left V 2 bases short and J 8 bases short, with 13 bases between. In germline, CDR1 is SGHRS, CDR2 YFSETQ. The CDR3 has 13 amino acids. CDR3 sequence: CASSFSGRDGYTF. CDR3 DNA: TGCGCCAGCAGCTTTTCAGGGAGGGACGGCTACACCTTC.

The sample holds one count of this clone. The chain links TRBV13 to TRBJ2-3; 7 bases are shared with TRBD2. Looked up from germline, CDR1 is PRHDT and CDR2 is FYEKMQ (reference sequence). This CDR3 is 15 amino acids long. The V segment lost 7 bases and the J segment 2 bases; nucleotides outside the gene matches: 9. The CDR3 bases are TGTGCCAGCACCGGCGGGAGCGGGTACACAGATACGCAGTATTTT. Its protein is CASTGGSGYTDTQYF.

V is TRBV28 and J is TRBJ2-7; TRBD2 aligns across 11 bases. The CDR3 is 14 residues long. Losses at the gene ends were 4 bases for V and 5 bases for J; bases not matched to a gene: 4. Germline-derived CDR1 and CDR2 are MDHEN and SYDVKM. CDR3 protein: CASSSSGRPNEQYF. The CDR3 bases are TGTGCCAGCAGTTCTAGCGGGAGGCCGAACGAGCAGTACTTC.

V usage is TRBV27 and J usage is TRBJ2-7, with 11 bases that match TRBD2. The V gene's germline CDR1 is MNHEY and CDR2 SMNVEV (reference sequence). The CDR3 length is 17 residues. V lost 5 bases to trimming and J lost 8 bases; unmatched junction nucleotides: 17. The chain's CDR3 is CASSALPPGTSGFKQYF. As DNA, the CDR3 is TGTGCCAGCAGTGCACTCCCACCCGGGACTAGCGGTTTCAAGCAGTACTTC.

The rearrangement links TRBV29-1 to TRBJ2-2; D gene uncertain. This CDR3 comprises 15 residues. Germline V gene sequence: CDR1 SQVTM, CDR2 ANQGSEA. V lost 1 base, J lost 2 bases, and 11 bases lay in between. The CDR3 is CSVEGGFGNTGELFF. The DNA of the CDR3 is TGCAGCGTTGAAGGAGGTTTTGGCAACACCGGGGAGCTGTTTTTT.

The chain uses TRBV2 and TRBJ1-1; D unclear. The CDR3 extends over 12 amino acids. CDR1 is SNHLY and CDR2 is FYNNEI in the germline V gene. Trimming cost V 10 bases and J 4 bases, with 13 bases left between them. In DNA form, the CDR3 reads TGTGCCACCCCATCGCCCGGCACTGAAGCTTTCTTT. Amino acid sequence: CATPSPGTEAFF.

This chain connects TRBV30 to TRBJ1-5; TRBD1 is a possible D gene (5 bases). This CDR3 is built from 14 residues. Per the germline V gene, CDR1 is GTSNPN and CDR2 is SVGIG (reference sequence). V was trimmed by 1 base and J by 5 bases, leaving 12 bases between them. CDR3 DNA sequence: TGTGCCTGGAGTGCAGGAGGGGCGTATCAGCCCCAGCATTTT. Translating gives CAWSAGGAYQPQHF.

This clone was counted only a few times. The chain links TRBV6-6 to TRBJ2-1, with 8 bases that match TRBD1. This CDR3 is 14 amino acids long. The V and J ends lost 5 bases and 5 bases, in that order; junction bases with no gene match: 5. Germline V CDR1 and CDR2: MNHNY, SVGAGI (reference sequence). The CDR3 DNA sequence: TGTGCCAGCAGTCAACCGGGACAGGACAATGAGCAGTTCTTC. This translates into CASSQPGQDNEQFF.

This clone was observed a few times. This sequence joins TRBV4-3 and TRBJ1-4; possible D gene TRBD1, 6 bases. Trimming took 0 bases from V and 8 from J, leaving 16 bases between them. Germline lookup yields CDR1 LGHNA and CDR2 YSLEER. The CDR3 spans 16 residues. CDR3 in amino acids: CASSQDPGGGGEKLFF. DNA of the CDR3: TGCGCCAGCAGCCAAGATCCGGGGGGCGGAGGAGAAAAACTGTTTTTT.

The chain combines TRBV5-6 with TRBJ2-1, with D tentatively TRBD1 (5 bases). Germline CDR1 and CDR2: SGHDT and YYEEEE. The V end was cut by 4 bases, the J end by 5 bases, with 22 bases between. CDR3 size: 17 residues. This CDR3 reads CASSSTPSPAGNNEQFF. CDR3 bases: TGTGCCAGCAGCAGTACCCCTAGTCCCGCAGGGAACAATGAGCAGTTCTTC.

The chain uses TRBV2 and TRBJ2-1, with 13 bases lining up with TRBD2. The junction had 15 bases not matched to a gene; V was cut back by 6 bases and J by 1 base. The V gene's germline CDR1 is SNHLY and CDR2 FYNNEI. The CDR3 totals 20 residues. The CDR3 loop is CASRKRTSGSWKESYNEQFF. The CDR3 DNA reads as TGTGCCAGCAGAAAACGGACTAGCGGGAGTTGGAAGGAATCCTACAATGAGCAGTTCTTC. Full variable domain (missing parts from reference TRBV2 and TRBJ2-1): EPEVTQTPSHQVTQMGQEVILRCVPISNHLYFYWYRQILGQKVEFLVSFYNNEISEKSEIFDDQFSVERPDGSNFTLKIRSTKLEDSAMYFCASRKRTSGSWKESYNEQFFGPGTRLTVL.

The chain has TRBV7-2 and TRBJ2-5, with 13 bases matching TRBD2. The DNA end favors TRBJ2-7, so the J call may be wrong. CDR1 and CDR2 (germline): SGHTA, FQGNSA. CDR3 length: 16 amino acids. In nucleotides, the CDR3 is TGTGCCAGCAGCTCCTCCGGGACTAGCGGGATGGTCGAGCAGTACTTC. Translating gives CASSSSGTSGMVEQYF.

The chain carries TRBV18 and TRBJ2-1; TRBD2 might be the D (6 bases). Per the germline V gene, CDR1 is KGHSH and CDR2 is LQKENI. V was pared by 2 bases and J by 4 bases, with 12 bases between. The CDR3 spans 15 residues. The CDR3 coding sequence is TGTGCCAGCTCACCATCGGGAGTCAAGTACAATGAGCAGTTCTTC. It encodes CASSPSGVKYNEQFF.

This chain joins TRBV7-3 and TRBJ1-3, with 9 bases identical to TRBD1. After removal of 4 bases from V and 7 bases from J, the junction contained 2 bases not matched to a gene. There are 13 residues in the CDR3. Germline V gives CDR1 SGHTA, CDR2 FQGTGA. DNA of the CDR3: TGTGCCAGCAGCTCCGGGACAGGGAACACCATATATTTT. This sequence encodes CASSSGTGNTIYF.

CDR3 amino acids: CASSDQTLDSYNEQFF. CDR3 coding DNA: TGTGCCAGCAGTGACCAGACTTTGGACTCCTACAATGAGCAGTTCTTC. The rearrangement links TRBV28 to TRBJ2-1; the D is unclear. Germline CDR1 is MDHEN and CDR2 is SYDVKM. With 5 bases removed from V and 0 bases from J, the gap between germline ends came to 14 bases. The CDR3 is 16 amino acids.